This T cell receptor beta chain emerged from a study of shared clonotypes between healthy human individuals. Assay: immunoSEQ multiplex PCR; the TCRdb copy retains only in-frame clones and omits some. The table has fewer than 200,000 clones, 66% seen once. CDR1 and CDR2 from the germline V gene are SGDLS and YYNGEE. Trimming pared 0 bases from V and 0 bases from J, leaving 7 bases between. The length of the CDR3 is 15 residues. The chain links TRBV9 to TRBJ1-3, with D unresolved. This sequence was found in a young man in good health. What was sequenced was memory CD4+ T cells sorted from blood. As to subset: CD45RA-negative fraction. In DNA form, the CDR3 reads TGTGCCAGCAGCGTAGAAGGAGACTCTGGAAACACCATATATTTT. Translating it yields CASSVEGDSGNTIYF. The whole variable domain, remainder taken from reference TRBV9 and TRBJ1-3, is DSGVTQTPKHLITATGQRVTLRCSPRSGDLSVYWYQQSLDQGLQFLIQYYNGEERAKGNILERFSAQQFPDLHSELNLSSLELGDSALYFCASSVEGDSGNTIYFGEGSWLTVV.